This T cell receptor beta chain was observed in a study of blood T cell repertoires in COVID-19. Germline V CDR1 and CDR2: SGHTA, FQGTGA. There are 15 residues in the CDR3. With 2 bases removed from V and 2 bases from J, the gap between germline ends came to 7 bases. This clone was counted between two and nine times. The repertoire was sequenced with immunoSEQ multiplex PCR; TCRdb's copy has only in-frame clones and lacks some. The sample lists hundreds of thousands of clones, roughly 85% occurring once. The sequence derives from a woman in her thirties or forties who had recovered from COVID-19. The rearrangement joins TRBV7-3 to TRBJ2-6; possible D gene TRBD1, 5 bases. The sequencing input was PBMCs or T cells enriched from blood (not recorded which). The CDR3 here is CASSLSGPGANVLTF. The CDR3 bases are TGTGCCAGCAGCTTATCAGGGCCTGGGGCCAACGTCCTGACTTTC.